The T cell receptor beta chain described here comes from a study of shared clonotypes between healthy human individuals. Study background: The plates for each donor numbered three CD4 naive, three CD4 memory, two CD8 naive and one CD8 memory. The study's findings and limits: Naive subsets typically showed greater estimated richness than memory subsets. The genetic and exposure-history diversity represented was limited by few donors.

Worth noting for this clone: Its antigen is not identified.

This CDR3 contains 13 residues. The V gene's germline CDR1 is MDHEN and CDR2 SYDVKM. Losses at the gene ends were 10 bases for V and 6 bases for J; bases not matched to a gene: 7. Some clones are missing from TCRdb's copy, which holds only in-frame ones; the method was immunoSEQ multiplex PCR. Found here are roughly 2,000,000 clones, just under 95% of them singletons; the top ten hold under 2%. CD45RO-negative CD8 cells positively selected for CCR7 made up the naive population, which excluded terminally differentiated effector memory CD45RA+ cells. The TCR originated in a man aged 18 to 30 in good health. Some clones in this sample may be carry-over from other donors' samples. Material for sequencing was naive CD8+ T cells from PBMCs. This chain joins TRBV28 and TRBJ2-1; TRBD1 agrees at 9 bases. The CDR3 sequence is CATPDRGINEQFF. The DNA of the CDR3 is TGTGCCACCCCGGACAGGGGAATCAATGAGCAGTTCTTC.